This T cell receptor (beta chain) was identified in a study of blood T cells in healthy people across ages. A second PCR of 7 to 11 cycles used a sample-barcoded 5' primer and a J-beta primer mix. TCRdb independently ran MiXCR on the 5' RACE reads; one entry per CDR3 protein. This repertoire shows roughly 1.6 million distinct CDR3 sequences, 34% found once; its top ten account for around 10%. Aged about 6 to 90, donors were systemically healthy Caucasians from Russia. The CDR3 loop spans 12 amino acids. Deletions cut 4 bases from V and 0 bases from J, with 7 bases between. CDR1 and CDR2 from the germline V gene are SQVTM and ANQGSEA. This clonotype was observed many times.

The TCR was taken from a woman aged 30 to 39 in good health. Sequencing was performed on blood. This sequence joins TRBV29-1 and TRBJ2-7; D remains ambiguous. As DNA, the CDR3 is TGCAGCGTTGGAAAGGGCTCCTACGAGCAGTACTTC. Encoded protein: CSVGKGSYEQYF.